The T cell receptor (beta chain) described here comes from a study of identical twins (dated by TCRdb to 2016 to 2017). Some background on the complete study: TCR alpha and beta repertoires from monozygotic twins, unrelated adults of various ages and cord blood were deep-sequenced to test whether fetal clonotypes persist. Replicate twin experiments were performed at different times using different library preparation protocols to rule out contamination.

This clonotype has just a few counts. The specificity of this receptor is unknown. One base away there is no much larger clone; base qualities are not given. The investigation overall reported the following: Out-of-frame TCR alpha sharing in monozygotic twins was systematically underestimated by recombination models, whereas sharing between unrelated individuals was in agreement with the recombination models. Compared with coincidental sharing between unrelated individuals, out-of-frame TCR alpha sequences shared between twins had an excess of sequences with low generation probability. Invariant T cells such as MAIT and iNKT could partly confound zero-insertion analyses, although diverse VJ usage argued against such confounding for most clonotypes. Excess twin sharing in beta out-of-frame sequences was weaker because fewer shared sequences lowered the signal-to-noise ratio. Conclusions relied on cross-sectional statistical analysis, since the same donors could not be followed over many years. Abundant cord blood beta clonotypes carried fewer insertions; young adult naive repertoires showed a weaker similar trend, while memory repertoires showed none.

Every donor was a healthy Caucasian. The twin cohort comprised three pairs of female monozygotic twins, all aged about 18 to 29 years. The RNA used for TCR libraries was isolated from peripheral blood mononuclear cells. Library method: 5' RACE. Sequencing relied on an Illumina HiSeq 2000. A universal primer binding site was added through template switching, and the final cDNA carried a unique molecular identifier so that TCR cDNA molecules could be counted accurately. Specific primers in the conserved constant-segment region were used to synthesize first-strand cDNA for TCR alpha and beta chains. To control for contamination, every cDNA library carried two barcodes: a SMART-Mk sample barcode plus Illumina barcodes. Two successive PCR steps introduced TruSeq adapter sequences along with Illumina sample barcodes. Sequencing of the TCR alpha and beta cDNA libraries was done on the Illumina HiSeq platform using custom primers. For the original study's pipeline: Raw reads were processed with MiGEC to extract unique molecular identifiers, and MiXCR was used to determine CDR3 positions. Recombination models were inferred per individual with the repgenHMM and IGoR tools using an EM algorithm. Shared clonotype analysis was performed with the tcR package in R, normalizing sharing by the product of cloneset sizes. Out-of-frame nonproductive sequences were analyzed to study raw recombination free of thymic and clonal selection effects. TCRdb reworked the public reads: Q25 trimming with fastp, MiXCR clone assembly, productive beta chains retained. Rows with a matching CDR3 protein are joined into one entry that keeps the most common DNA and genes. For this entry, the V and J calls and clone size follow TCRdb and not the study's own pipeline. In all, the sample holds around 680,000 distinct CDR3 sequences, and 8.6% of those were seen once. The ten largest clones represent more than 0.75% of the sample.

In addition, the sample was reused for a study of yellow fever vaccine responses in identical twins. According to the second study: According to the authors, the vaccine-induced T cell response in identical twins seemed to be partly convergent and partly specific to each individual. Focusing on identical twins, the study followed the T cell clones that responded to the vaccine, and did so with precision.

The receptor's source is a woman between 18 and 29 years old in good health. Sequencing was done on a sample of PBMCs.

Read as DNA, the sequence is TGCAGTGCTGTTCTGAGGACAGGGGGCACAGATACGCAGTATTTT. It translates as CSAVLRTGGTDTQYF. In this chain, TRBV20-1 is recombined with TRBJ2-3, with TRBD1 identical over 9 junction bases. The CDR3 holds 15 amino acids from the cysteine to the phenylalanine. Only the CDR3 DNA stays, 45 bases, in frame from base 1. The germline V gene encodes CDR1 DFQATT and CDR2 SNEGSKA (reference sequence). V trim: 5 bases; J trim: 1 base; unmatched bases: 7.